These 11 T cell receptor beta chains were sequenced from one sample in a study of CD8 T cells in Susac syndrome. Random hexamers were used to reverse transcribe the RNA input (about 0.5 to 1 ug). TCRdb used MiXCR to reprocess the immunoSEQ multiplex PCR reads, holding one entry per CDR3 protein. The data contain around 170,000 distinct CDR3 sequences, approximately 94% of them singletons. The material sequenced was CD4+ T cells from PBMCs. These receptors were obtained from a human donor with Susac syndrome.

The CDR3 loop reads CATSRDLGVLNQPQHF. CDR3 DNA sequence: TGTGCCACCAGCAGAGATTTAGGAGTCCTCAATCAGCCCCAGCATTTT. The chain is built from TRBV15 and TRBJ1-5; D unclear. Trimming cost V 0 bases and J 3 bases, with 12 bases left between them. The CDR3 totals 16 residues. Germline CDR1 is LNHNV and CDR2 is YYDKDF (reference sequence).

CDR3 in DNA: TGTGCCAGCAGCTCCCGACGGTTGGACTCACCCCTCCACTTT. Its translation is CASSSRRLDSPLHF. The chain carries TRBV7-2 and TRBJ1-6; D is unclear. CDR1 is SGHTA and CDR2 is FQGNSA in the germline V gene. CDR3 size: 14 residues. Trimming left V 4 bases short and J 10 bases short, with 14 bases between.

The V gene is TRBV7-8, the J gene TRBJ2-3, with D possibly TRBD2 on 6 matching bases. Germline V lookup: CDR1 SGHVS, CDR2 FQNEAQ. Trimming took off 1 base at V and 3 bases at J, with 8 bases between the two ends. The CDR3 consists of 14 residues. DNA of the CDR3: TGTGCCAGCAGCTTAGAGGCGGGGACAGATACGCAGTATTTT. As protein: CASSLEAGTDTQYF.

CDR3 nucleotides: TGCAGTGCCCCGGGGGGACTAGCGGGGGGGGCCTACGAGCAGTACTTC. Translating it yields CSAPGGLAGGAYEQYF. The genes are TRBV20-1 and TRBJ2-7, with 16 bases fitting TRBD2. Germline CDR1 and CDR2: DFQATT and SNEGSKA (reference sequence). V gave up 6 bases and J gave up 2 bases; unmatched junction bases: 7. The CDR3 loop spans 16 amino acids.

The rearrangement uses TRBV2 and TRBJ1-2; TRBD1 is a possible D gene (5 bases). Germline lookup yields CDR1 SNHLY and CDR2 FYNNEI. Trimming stripped 2 bases from V and 6 bases from J, with 10 bases between. The CDR3 extends over 13 amino acids. The DNA of the CDR3 is TGTGCCAGCAGTGAACATCAGGGAAATGGCTACACCTTC. It yields the protein CASSEHQGNGYTF.

The J gene is TRBJ1-6, the V gene TRBV5-6; no clear D gene. The germline V gene has CDR1 SGHDT and CDR2 YYEEEE. Trimming pared 4 bases from V and 8 bases from J, leaving 19 bases between. The CDR3 consists of 16 residues. The CDR3 sequence is CASSRLRAMLDSPLHF. The CDR3 region has the DNA TGTGCCAGCAGCCGCCTTAGGGCGATGCTGGATTCACCCCTCCACTTT. The full variable domain, its missing parts supplied by reference TRBV5-6 and TRBJ1-6, is DAGVTQSPTHLIKTRGQQVTLRCSPKSGHDTVSWYQQALGQGPQFIFQYYEEEERQRGNFPDRFSGHQFPNYSSELNVNALLLGDSALYLCASSRLRAMLDSPLHFGNGTRLTVT.

The chain is built from TRBV12-3 or TRBV12-4 and TRBJ2-7, with D possibly being TRBD1 or TRBD2 (5 bases each). The CDR3 totals 15 residues. V lost 6 bases and J lost 0, with 15 bases in between. The CDR3 reads CASRGPGLSSYEQYF. The CDR3 bases are TGTGCCAGCAGGGGACCGGGCCTTAGCTCCTACGAGCAGTACTTC.

The chain links TRBV30 to TRBJ1-1, with D unclear. V gave up 0 bases and J gave up 0 bases, with 11 bases separating them. The CDR3 loop spans 15 amino acids. From germline, CDR1 is GTSNPN and CDR2 SVGIG (reference sequence). CDR3 loop: CAWSVLNGMNTEAFF. The CDR3 region has the DNA TGTGCCTGGAGTGTACTGAACGGCATGAACACTGAAGCTTTCTTT.

The rearrangement uses TRBV30 and TRBJ1-2; D is unresolved. The length of the CDR3 is 14 residues. V lost 4 bases and J lost 3, with 15 bases in between. Germline V gene lookup returns CDR1 GTSNPN and CDR2 SVGIG (reference sequence). The CDR3: CAWKESPPDYGYTF. The CDR3, as DNA: TGTGCCTGGAAAGAATCCCCACCGGACTATGGCTACACCTTC.

V is TRBV19 and J is TRBJ2-7; D call uncertain. Germline V gene data show CDR1 as LNHDA and CDR2 as SQIVND (reference sequence). The CDR3 consists of 14 residues. V was trimmed by 3 bases and J by 1 base, leaving 10 bases between them. CDR3 nucleotides: TGTGCCAGTAGTATCCGGGCCGAATCCTACGAGCAGTACTTC. It yields the protein CASSIRAESYEQYF.

The V and J genes are TRBV4-2 and TRBJ1-6; TRBD1 matches at 7 bases. From germline, CDR1 is LGHNA and CDR2 YNFKEQ. V was clipped by 1 base and J by 14 bases; unmatched bases: 11. The CDR3 totals 15 residues. CDR3 protein: CASSQAGQQRRALHF. DNA of the CDR3: TGTGCCAGCAGCCAAGCGGGACAGCAGCGGAGGGCCCTCCACTTT.